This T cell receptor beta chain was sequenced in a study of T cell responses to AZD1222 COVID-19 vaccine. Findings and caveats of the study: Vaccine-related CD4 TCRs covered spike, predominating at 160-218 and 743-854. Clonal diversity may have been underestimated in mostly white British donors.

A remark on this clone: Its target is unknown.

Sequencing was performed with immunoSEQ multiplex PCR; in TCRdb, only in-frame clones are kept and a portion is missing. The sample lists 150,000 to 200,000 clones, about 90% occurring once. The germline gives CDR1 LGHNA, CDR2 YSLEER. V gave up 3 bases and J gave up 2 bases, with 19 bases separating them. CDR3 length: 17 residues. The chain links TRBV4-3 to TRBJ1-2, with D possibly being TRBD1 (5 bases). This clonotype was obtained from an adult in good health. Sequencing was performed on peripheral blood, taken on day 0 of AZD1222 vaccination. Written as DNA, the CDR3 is TGCGCCAGCAGCCAGGATAACCCGGGACGGAAGAACTATGGCTACACCTTC. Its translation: CASSQDNPGRKNYGYTF.